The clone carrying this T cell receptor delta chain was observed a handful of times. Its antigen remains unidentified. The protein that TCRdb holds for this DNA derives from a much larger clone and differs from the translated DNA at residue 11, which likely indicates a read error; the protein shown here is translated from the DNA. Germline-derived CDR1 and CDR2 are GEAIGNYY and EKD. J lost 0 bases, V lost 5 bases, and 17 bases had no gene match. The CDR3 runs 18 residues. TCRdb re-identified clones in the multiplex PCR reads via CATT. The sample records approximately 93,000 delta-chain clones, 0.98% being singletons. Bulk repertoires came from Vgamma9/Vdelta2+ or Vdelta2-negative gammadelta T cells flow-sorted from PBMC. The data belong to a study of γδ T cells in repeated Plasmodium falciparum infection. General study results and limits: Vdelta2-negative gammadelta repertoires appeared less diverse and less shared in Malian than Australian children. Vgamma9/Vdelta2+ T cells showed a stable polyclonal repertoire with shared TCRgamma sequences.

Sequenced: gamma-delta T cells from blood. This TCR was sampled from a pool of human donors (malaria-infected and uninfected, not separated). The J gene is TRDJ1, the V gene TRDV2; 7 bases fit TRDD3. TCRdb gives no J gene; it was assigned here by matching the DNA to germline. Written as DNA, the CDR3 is TGTGCCTGTGTGTGTATCTCCTGGGGGCCCCTTCACACCGATAAACTCATCTTT. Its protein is CACVCISWGPLHTDKLIF.